The entry that follows covers one T cell receptor (beta chain) sequence. Its antigen is unknown. The ends were cut back, 8 bases at V and 8 bases at J, with 13 bases in the middle. Germline CDR1 is MGHDK and CDR2 is SYGVNS. There are 12 residues in the CDR3. The PCR contained 60 Vbeta and 13 Jbeta primers. Sequencing was performed with immunoSEQ multiplex PCR; in TCRdb, only in-frame clones are kept and a portion is missing. Found here are about 97,000 clones, approximately 85% of them singletons; the top ten hold approximately 3.9%. These data come from a study of cytomegalovirus exposure and HLA in healthy donors. Study findings and constraints: The Asian-associated ancestry cluster reportedly had fewer N-insertions than the approximately 630-donor mean in a later analysis. Diagnosis of cytomegalovirus status made by the classifier reportedly showed high specificity and sensitivity.

This receptor was taken from a man younger than 40 in good health and CMV-seronegative. V and J are TRBV25-1 and TRBJ2-1; D is ambiguous. Sequenced input: PBMCs. This chain's CDR3 is CASAETADEQFF. The CDR3 coding sequence is TGTGCCAGCGCCGAAACGGCGGATGAGCAGTTCTTC.